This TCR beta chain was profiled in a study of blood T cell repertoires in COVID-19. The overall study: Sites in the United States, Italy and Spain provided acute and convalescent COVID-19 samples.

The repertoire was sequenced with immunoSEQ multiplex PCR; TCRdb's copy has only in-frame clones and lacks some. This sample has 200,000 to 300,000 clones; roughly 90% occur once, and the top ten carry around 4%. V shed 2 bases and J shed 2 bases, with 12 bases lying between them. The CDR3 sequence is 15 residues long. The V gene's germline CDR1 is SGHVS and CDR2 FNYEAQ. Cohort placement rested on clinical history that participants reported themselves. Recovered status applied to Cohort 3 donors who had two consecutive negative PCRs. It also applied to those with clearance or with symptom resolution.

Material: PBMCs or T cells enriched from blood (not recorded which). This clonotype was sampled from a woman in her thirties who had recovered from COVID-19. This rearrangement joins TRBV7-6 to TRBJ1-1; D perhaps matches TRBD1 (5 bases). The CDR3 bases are TGTGCCAGCAGCTTAATGACGGGGGGAAACACTGAAGCTTTCTTT. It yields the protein CASSLMTGGNTEAFF.